These 32 T cell receptor beta chains were sequenced from one sample in a study of molecular identifiers for immune sequencing clone quantification. TCRdb independently ran MiXCR on the PCR reads; one entry per CDR3 protein. In the table there are fewer than 30,000 distinct CDR3 sequences, 15% to 20% of which are singletons. Input material: naive CD8+ T cells from blood, with Jurkat cell RNA spiked in. Subset indicated: FACS-sorted CD8+CD4-CCR7+CD45RA+ naive T cells. The receptors were gathered from a human donor in good health. Some libraries in this study had Jurkat cell RNA spiked in.

Judged by abundance, this clonotype is medium-sized (0.01 to 0.1%). The CDR3 nucleotides read TGTGCCAGCAGCCTAACGACTACCACGCAGTATTTT. Amino acids: CASSLTTTTQYF. The chain employs TRBV14 and TRBJ2-3; D may be TRBD2 (5 bases). This CDR3 contains 12 residues. Germline V gene sequence: CDR1 SGHDN, CDR2 FVKESK. V lost 4 bases and J 9 bases, leaving 11 bases between the germline ends.

This clonotype was seen only a few times. The CDR3 loop is CASEPGTGYSPLHF. In DNA form, the CDR3 reads TGTGCCAGCGAGCCGGGGACAGGGTATTCACCCCTCCACTTT. The chain couples TRBV5-6 to TRBJ1-6, with TRBD1 matching 9 bases. Germline V gene data show CDR1 as SGHDT and CDR2 as YYEEEE. The CDR3 runs to 14 residues. V dropped 7 bases and J dropped 8; count of bases not matched to a gene: 7. The whole variable domain, filled in from reference TRBV5-6 and TRBJ1-6, reads DAGVTQSPTHLIKTRGQQVTLRCSPKSGHDTVSWYQQALGQGPQFIFQYYEEEERQRGNFPDRFSGHQFPNYSSELNVNALLLGDSALYLCASEPGTGYSPLHFGNGTRLTVT.

This clonotype was seen at least ten times. J is TRBJ2-3 and V is TRBV27; 10 bases are a match to TRBD2. The CDR3 spans 15 residues. Germline lookup yields CDR1 MNHEY and CDR2 SMNVEV (reference sequence). With V trimmed by 4 bases and J by 6 bases, 7 bases remained unmatched. CDR3 bases: TGTGCCAGCAGTTCCCCTAGCGGGAGCTGGGATACGCAGTATTTT. Protein: CASSSPSGSWDTQYF.

This clonotype has a count of ten or more. The chain uses TRBV20-1 and TRBJ1-1; TRBD1 matches at 11 bases. The CDR3 sequence is 14 residues long. CDR1 DFQATT and CDR2 SNEGSKA come from the germline V gene (reference sequence). J gave up 0 bases and V 6 bases, and 3 bases lay outside the gene matches. CDR3 in DNA: TGCAGTGCCCGGGACAGGGGGATGAACACTGAAGCTTTCTTT. Translated: CSARDRGMNTEAFF.

This clonotype was recorded at least ten times. The chain uses TRBV6-5 and TRBJ1-1, with no clear D. V was cut by 5 bases and J by 1 base, with 11 bases left in between. This CDR3 has 14 amino acids. Germline V gives CDR1 MNHEY, CDR2 SVGAGI. CDR3 sequence reads: CASSADGPNTEAFF. In DNA form, the CDR3 reads TGTGCCAGCAGTGCTGACGGGCCGAACACTGAAGCTTTCTTT.

Ten or more counts support this clonotype. CDR3 sequence reads: CASTSQVPGLAGAGEQYF. As DNA, the CDR3 is TGTGCCAGCACGTCGCAAGTTCCGGGACTAGCGGGAGCTGGGGAGCAGTACTTC. The V gene is TRBV28, the J gene TRBJ2-7, with 14 bases lining up with TRBD2. The CDR3 loop spans 18 amino acids. Per the germline V gene, CDR1 is MDHEN and CDR2 is SYDVKM. Losses at the gene ends were 7 bases for V and 7 bases for J; bases not matched to a gene: 18.

This clonotype is classed as medium-sized. CDR3 nucleotide sequence: TGCAGCGTCAGACAGGCCCAAGAGACCCAGTACTTC. This sequence encodes CSVRQAQETQYF. The V call is TRBV29-1, the J call TRBJ2-5, with D possibly TRBD1 on 6 matching bases. CDR1 is SQVTM, CDR2 ANQGSEA, per germline. V shed 6 bases and J shed 1 base, with 9 bases lying between them. This CDR3 region has 12 residues.

There are many counts of this clonotype. The CDR3 region is CASSLALGLLYEQYF. CDR3 nucleotides: TGTGCCAGCAGCTTAGCGCTGGGACTACTCTACGAGCAGTACTTC. The chain employs TRBV7-9 and TRBJ2-7, with 7 bases aligning to TRBD2. The ends lost 0 bases at V and 3 bases at J; junction bases unmatched: 5. CDR3 length: 15 amino acids. In germline, CDR1 is SEHNR, CDR2 FQNEAQ (reference sequence).

The table lists this clonotype with many counts. The chain uses TRBV3-1 and TRBJ2-7; the D is unclear. The CDR3 runs to 12 residues. In germline, CDR1 is LGHDT, CDR2 YNNKEL (reference sequence). Trimming cost V 4 bases and J 2 bases, with 6 bases left between them. The CDR3 region has the DNA TGTGCCAGCAGCCCAACTCCCTACGAGCAGTACTTC. The encoded protein is CASSPTPYEQYF.

This clonotype has at least ten counts. One end of the junction fails to match germline, which may point to a read error. DNA for the CDR3: TGTGCTAGCAGCTCTCAGGGGGGACCTGAACCAAACACCGGGGAGCTGTTTTTT. Amino acid sequence: CASSSQGGPEPNTGELFF. The chain uses TRBV7-7 and TRBJ2-2; TRBD1 might be the D (7 bases). CDR1 and CDR2 (germline): SSHAT, FNYEAQ (reference sequence). CDR3 size: 18 residues.

In the case of this clonotype: This may come from a read error, since a much larger clone is one base off. The V and J genes are TRBV19 and TRBJ1-5, with 9 positions matching TRBD1. CDR3 length equals 15 residues. The V gene's germline CDR1 is LNHDA and CDR2 SQIVND (reference sequence). The V and J ends lost 5 bases and 9 bases, in that order; junction bases with no gene match: 11. The CDR3 loop is CASSLGQGYGRPQHF. DNA for the CDR3: TGTGCCAGTAGTCTCGGACAGGGGTACGGTCGGCCCCAGCATTTT.

Ten or more counts support this clonotype. The chain employs TRBV7-3 and TRBJ2-3; 8 bases align to TRBD2. CDR1 SGHTA and CDR2 FQGTGA come from the germline V gene. The CDR3 covers 13 residues. Germline trimming cut 5 bases from V and 4 bases from J; bases unmatched to any gene: 2. As DNA, the CDR3 is TGTGCCAGCAGCCCAGCGGGAGCAGATACGCAGTATTTT. Translation: CASSPAGADTQYF.

This clonotype was counted ten times or more. The rearrangement uses TRBV4-3 and TRBJ2-7; TRBD2 is a possible D gene (6 bases). CDR1 is LGHNA, CDR2 YSLEER, per germline. The CDR3 extends over 15 amino acids. V was cut by 0 bases and J by 3 bases, with 12 bases left in between. CDR3 nucleotide sequence: TGCGCCAGCAGCCAAGATAGCGGAATAATCTACGAGCAGTACTTC. It specifies CASSQDSGIIYEQYF.

In this sample, this clonotype turned up many times. V gene TRBV4-2 combines with J gene TRBJ2-7; D gene ambiguous. Trimming left V 4 bases short and J 0 bases short, with 4 bases between. Looked up from germline, CDR1 is LGHNA and CDR2 is YNFKEQ. The CDR3 extends over 12 amino acids. The CDR3 spells CASSPGSYEQYF. CDR3 nucleotide sequence: TGTGCCAGCAGCCCGGGCTCCTACGAGCAGTACTTC.

By share of the sample, this clonotype is medium-sized. The chain combines TRBV20-1 with TRBJ2-6; D is undetermined. V was cut by 3 bases and J by 0 bases, with 6 bases left in between. The CDR3 length is 14 residues. CDR1 is DFQATT, CDR2 SNEGSKA, per germline (reference sequence). CDR3 DNA: TGCAGTGCTAGGGTCCCCTCTGGGGCCAACGTCCTGACTTTC. Its translation is CSARVPSGANVLTF.

This clonotype was counted at least ten times. V gene TRBV4-3 combines with J gene TRBJ2-7; TRBD2 agrees at 14 bases. Germline CDR1 and CDR2: LGHNA and YSLEER. There are 16 residues in the CDR3. J gave up 2 bases and V 4 bases, and 4 bases lay outside the gene matches. CDR3 bases: TGCGCCAGCAGCCCGGGACTAGCGGGAGCGGCCTACGAGCAGTACTTC. As protein: CASSPGLAGAAYEQYF.

Relative to its sample, this clonotype is medium-sized (0.01 to 0.1%). V and J are TRBV29-1 and TRBJ2-7; a weak D match, TRBD2 (6 bases). The CDR3 has 15 residues. Between the trimmed V and J ends, which lost 1 base and 6 bases, there was a span of 19 bases. Germline V lookup: CDR1 SQVTM, CDR2 ANQGSEA. The chain's CDR3 is CSVEVKYGGMAEQYF. The CDR3 DNA is TGCAGCGTTGAAGTGAAGTATGGCGGGATGGCCGAGCAGTACTTC.

This clonotype was recorded a few times. A much larger clone lies one base from this, so it may be a read error. The rearrangement joins TRBV4-3 to TRBJ1-1; D might be TRBD1 (6 bases). Looked up from germline, CDR1 is LGHNA and CDR2 is YSLEER. There are 16 residues in the CDR3. Trimming shortened V by 3 bases and J by 6 bases, and 20 bases separated the two germline ends. CDR3 loop: CASSHSSRGDRAEAFF. Written as DNA, the CDR3 is TGCGCCAGCAGCCATTCTAGCAGGGGAGATCGCGCTGAAGCTTTCTTT.

This clonotype came up a few times. One base away lies a much larger clone, so this may be a sequencing read error. The J gene is TRBJ1-1, the V gene TRBV20-1; a weak D match, TRBD1 (6 bases). Germline values: CDR1 DFQATT, CDR2 SNEGSKA (reference sequence). The CDR3 loop spans 16 amino acids. The CDR3 here is CSARKYRDVMNAEAFF. Here the CDR3 DNA reads TGCAGTGCTAGAAAATACAGGGACGTAATGAACGCTGAAGCTTTCTTT.

This clonotype has a handful of counts. A much bigger clone sits one base away, suggesting this may be a read error. A read error is likely, as this CDR3 ends without the conserved phenylalanine or tryptophan. V and J are TRBV7-6 and TRBJ2-7; D is undetermined. Germline values: CDR1 SGHVS, CDR2 FNYEAQ. Trimming cost V 0 bases and J 3 bases, with 12 bases left between them. The CDR3 is 15 amino acids. The CDR3 reads CASSLASGRGYEQYL. The CDR3 DNA reads TGTGCCAGCAGCTTAGCATCTGGGCGCGGCTACGAGCAGTACCTC.

In its sample, this clonotype is medium-sized. The chain is built from TRBV4-1 and TRBJ2-7, with D maybe TRBD2 (5 bases). The CDR3 contains 13 residues. Deletions cut 6 bases from V and 7 bases from J, with 16 bases between. Germline V gene sequence: CDR1 MGHRA, CDR2 YSYEKL. CDR3 sequence: CASSPEEREEQYF. The DNA of the CDR3 is TGCGCCAGCAGTCCCGAGGAGAGGGAAGAGCAGTACTTC.

In its sample, this clonotype ranks as medium-sized. The chain employs TRBV7-2 and TRBJ2-3; tentatively, D is TRBD1 (5 bases). Trimming pared 5 bases from V and 4 bases from J, leaving 7 bases between. The germline V gene encodes CDR1 SGHTA and CDR2 FQGNSA. This CDR3 contains 12 residues. CDR3: CASSQGSDTQYF. Written as DNA, the CDR3 is TGTGCCAGCAGCCAGGGTTCAGATACGCAGTATTTT.

The rearrangement uses TRBV7-9 and TRBJ2-3, with 8 bases fitting TRBD2. J gave up 6 bases and V 5 bases, and 16 bases lay outside the gene matches. The CDR3 contains 17 residues. Germline V gene data show CDR1 as SEHNR and CDR2 as FQNEAQ (reference sequence). CDR3 sequence: CASSTNLKGTSADTQYF. Here the CDR3 DNA reads TGTGCCAGCAGCACAAATCTGAAGGGGACTAGTGCGGATACGCAGTATTTT. The full variable domain, in which reference TRBV7-9 and TRBJ2-3 provide the parts outside the CDR3, is DTGVSQNPRHKITKRGQNVTFRCDPISEHNRLYWYRQTLGQGPEFLTYFQNEAQLEKSRLLSDRFSAERPKGSFSTLEIQRTEQGDSAMYLCASSTNLKGTSADTQYFGPGTRLTVL.

This clonotype was observed at least ten times. This chain links TRBV11-2 with TRBJ1-5; D remains unclear. The germline gives CDR1 SGHAT, CDR2 FQNNGV. Trimming took off 2 bases at V and 3 bases at J, with 11 bases between the two ends. The CDR3 contains 15 residues. The CDR3 sequence is CASSLSSSYNQPQHF. The CDR3 nucleotides are TGTGCCAGCAGCTTAAGTTCAAGTTACAATCAGCCCCAGCATTTT.

Note on this clonotype: One base away lies a much larger clone, so this may be a sequencing read error. The rearrangement links TRBV19 to TRBJ1-5; TRBD1 agrees at 9 bases. The ends lost 5 bases at V and 2 bases at J; junction bases unmatched: 16. Germline CDR1 reads LNHDA; CDR2 reads SQIVND (reference sequence). The CDR3 runs to 19 residues. For the CDR3, the DNA is TGTGCCAGTAGTGCTACCCCAAGGGACAGGGTTTATGGCAATCAGCCCCAGCATTTT. It yields the protein CASSATPRDRVYGNQPQHF.

This clonotype was found many times. The chain recombines TRBV3-1 with TRBJ2-2; 9 nucleotides agree with TRBD1. The CDR3 covers 16 residues. Germline CDR1 reads LGHDT; CDR2 reads YNNKEL (reference sequence). The junction had 8 bases not matched to a gene; V was cut back by 4 bases and J by 5 bases. In DNA, the CDR3 is TGTGCCAGCAGCCCCCCAAGACAGGGGGTTACCGGGGAGCTGTTTTTT. Its protein product is CASSPPRQGVTGELFF.

The table lists this clonotype with many counts. This chain connects TRBV5-4 to TRBJ2-7, with D perhaps TRBD2 (6 bases). Germline CDR1 and CDR2: SGHNT and YYREEE (reference sequence). Trimming removed 5 bases from V and 0 bases from J, with 9 bases in between. This CDR3 comprises 13 residues. The CDR3 reads CASRLRGSYEQYF. Written as DNA, the CDR3 is TGTGCCAGCAGGTTGCGGGGCTCCTACGAGCAGTACTTC.

A note on this clonotype: A much larger clone differs by one base, so this may be a read error. Likely a read error: the CDR3 ends without its conserved phenylalanine or tryptophan. V and J are TRBV2 and TRBJ2-3; D is undetermined. The CDR3 length is 13 residues. Trimming took off 8 bases at V and 6 bases at J, with 15 bases between the two ends. Germline values: CDR1 SNHLY, CDR2 FYNNEI. The CDR3 region is CASDPLSSDTQYL. CDR3 in DNA: TGTGCCAGCGATCCACTTTCGTCGGATACGCAGTATTTG.

Concerning this clonotype: A read error may explain this, as a much larger clone is one base away. The chain joins TRBV19 to TRBJ2-7; TRBD1 aligns across 9 bases. The J segment lost 2 bases and the V segment lost 5 bases, leaving 7 bases of the junction unmatched. Germline-derived CDR1 and CDR2 are LNHDA and SQIVND (reference sequence). CDR3 length: 15 amino acids. As DNA, the CDR3 is TGTGCCAGTAGTGCGGGACAGGGAACTACCTACGAGCAGTACTTC. Translating gives CASSAGQGTTYEQYF.

This clonotype was recorded at least ten times. This chain links TRBV12-3 or TRBV12-4 with TRBJ2-5; the D is unclear. The CDR3 extends over 12 amino acids. Trimming took off 5 bases at V and 3 bases at J, with 7 bases between the two ends. The CDR3 DNA reads as TGTGCCAGCAGTCTAACCAAAGAGACCCAGTACTTC. Translating it yields CASSLTKETQYF.

This clonotype appeared a few times. The V gene is TRBV29-1, the J gene TRBJ2-7; unclear D gene. Trimming removed 7 bases from V and 2 bases from J, with 12 bases in between. This CDR3 is 12 amino acids long. Germline V gene lookup returns CDR1 SQVTM and CDR2 ANQGSEA. This CDR3 is CSAVGNTYEQYF. As DNA, the CDR3 is TGCAGCGCAGTGGGGAATACCTACGAGCAGTACTTC.

Within the sample, this clonotype is medium-sized (0.01 to 0.1%). V and J are TRBV7-2 and TRBJ2-3; 12 bases agree with TRBD2. The CDR3 loop spans 21 amino acids. V trimming: 6 bases; J trimming: 2 bases; junction bases outside the gene matches: 21. Germline V CDR1 and CDR2: SGHTA, FQGNSA. The CDR3 here is CASSFYRGGLAGMVYTDTQYF. CDR3 DNA: TGTGCCAGCAGTTTCTACAGGGGCGGACTAGCGGGAATGGTATACACAGATACGCAGTATTTT.